This T cell receptor beta chain derives from a study of response to subunit inactivated influenza vaccine. Study findings and constraints: After each seasonal influenza vaccination, few new T cells are recruited, the authors suggested.

This CDR3 contains 12 residues. In germline, CDR1 is SNHLY, CDR2 FYNNEI. V was pared by 5 bases and J by 9 bases, with 12 bases between. A single record per CDR3 protein comes from TCRdb applying MiXCR to the RT-PCR reads. Of about 190,000 distinct CDR3 sequences detected, around 14% appear once; the ten largest clones hold roughly 24%. With regard to this clonotype: What it recognizes is unknown.

The rearrangement uses TRBV2 and TRBJ2-3, with D uncertain. This receptor was identified in a man between 45 and 60 years old who received an inactivated influenza vaccine. Source: CD8+ T cells sorted from PBMCs, taken 5 days after vaccination. The CDR3 loop is CASSWTVWTQYF. CDR3 DNA: TGTGCCAGCAGTTGGACGGTGTGGACGCAGTATTTT.